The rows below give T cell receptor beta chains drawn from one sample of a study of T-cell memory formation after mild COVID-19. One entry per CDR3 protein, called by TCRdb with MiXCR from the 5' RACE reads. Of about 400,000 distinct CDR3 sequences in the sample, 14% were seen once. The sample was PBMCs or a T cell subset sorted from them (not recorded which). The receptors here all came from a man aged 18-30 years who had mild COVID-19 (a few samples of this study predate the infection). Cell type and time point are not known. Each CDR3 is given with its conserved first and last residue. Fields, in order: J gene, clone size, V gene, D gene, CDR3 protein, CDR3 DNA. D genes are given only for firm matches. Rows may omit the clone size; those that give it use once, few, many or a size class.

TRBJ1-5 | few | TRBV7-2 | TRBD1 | CASSPGTAYSNQPQHF | TGTGCCAGCAGCCCAGGGACAGCGTATAGCAATCAGCCCCAGCATTTT
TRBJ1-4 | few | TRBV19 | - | CASSMGGTNEKLFF | TGTGCCAGTAGTATGGGGGGAACTAATGAAAAACTGTTTTTT
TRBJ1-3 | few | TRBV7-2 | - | CASSLMVDSGNTIYF | TGTGCCAGCAGCTTAATGGTGGACAGTGGAAACACCATATATTTT
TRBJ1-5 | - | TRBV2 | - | CASSESSEDQPQHF | TGTGCCAGCAGTGAAAGTTCTGAGGATCAGCCCCAGCATTTT
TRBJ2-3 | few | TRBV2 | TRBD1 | CASRVQGDTQYF | TGTGCCAGCAGGGTACAGGGGGATACGCAGTATTTT
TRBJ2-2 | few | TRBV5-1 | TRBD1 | CAIKPLGQENTGELFF | TGCGCCATCAAACCTCTGGGACAGGAGAACACCGGGGAGCTGTTTTTT
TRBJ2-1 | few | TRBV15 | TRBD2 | CATDTGTSSGNEQFF | TGTGCCACCGATACCGGGACTAGCAGCGGTAATGAGCAGTTCTTC
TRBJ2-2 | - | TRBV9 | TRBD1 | CASSPRQGAIGELFF | TGTGCCAGCAGCCCGCGGCAGGGGGCGATTGGGGAGCTGTTTTTT
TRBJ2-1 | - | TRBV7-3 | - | CASSSRGPRGWEDSYNEQFF | TGTGCCAGCAGCTCTCGCGGCCCCAGGGGATGGGAAGATTCCTACAATGAGCAGTTCTTC
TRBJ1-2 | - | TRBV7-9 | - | CASSPGADSEVYGYTF | TGTGCCAGCAGCCCCGGGGCCGACAGCGAAGTCTATGGCTACACCTTC
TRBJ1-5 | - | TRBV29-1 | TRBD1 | CSVAGTGKDQPQHF | TGCAGCGTCGCCGGGACAGGGAAAGATCAGCCCCAGCATTTT
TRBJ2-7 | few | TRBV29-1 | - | CSSRDPFSYEQYF | TGCAGCTCCCGGGACCCGTTCTCCTACGAGCAGTACTTC
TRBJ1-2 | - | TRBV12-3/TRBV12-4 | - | CASSAGQSYTF | TGTGCCAGCAGTGCTGGACAGTCCTACACCTTC
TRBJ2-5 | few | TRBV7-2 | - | CASSRTYQETQYF | TGTGCCAGCAGCCGGACGTACCAAGAGACCCAGTACTTC
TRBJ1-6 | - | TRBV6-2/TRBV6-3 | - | CASSSRDGGPPLHF | TGTGCCAGCAGTTCCCGGGACGGGGGTCCACCCCTCCACTTT
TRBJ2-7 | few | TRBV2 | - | CAIQGLFSYEQYF | TGTGCCATCCAGGGGCTATTCTCCTACGAGCAGTACTTC
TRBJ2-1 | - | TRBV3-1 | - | CASSQAGTHNEQFF | TGTGCCAGCAGCCAAGCCGGGACTCACAATGAGCAGTTCTTC
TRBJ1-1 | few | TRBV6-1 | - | CASSEARGDTEAFF | TGTGCCAGCAGTGAAGCGCGGGGGGACACTGAAGCTTTCTTT
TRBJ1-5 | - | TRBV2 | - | CASSEDYGQLSNQPQHF | TGTGCCAGCAGTGAAGACTACGGACAACTTAGCAATCAGCCCCAGCATTTT
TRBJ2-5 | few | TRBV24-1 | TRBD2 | CATSGPTLLAGYQETQYF | TGTGCCACCAGTGGCCCGACCCTACTAGCGGGGTACCAAGAGACCCAGTACTTC
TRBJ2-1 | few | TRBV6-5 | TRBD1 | CASRRQGIHNEQFF | TGTGCCAGCAGGAGACAGGGTATTCACAATGAGCAGTTCTTC
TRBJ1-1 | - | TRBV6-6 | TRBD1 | CASRPGTGDTEAFF | TGTGCCAGCAGGCCCGGGACAGGGGACACTGAAGCTTTCTTT
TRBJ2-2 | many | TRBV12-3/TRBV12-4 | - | CASSFGSGGELFF | TGTGCCAGCAGTTTTGGGTCTGGCGGGGAGCTGTTTTTT
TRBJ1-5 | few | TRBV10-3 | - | CAISESLLQGRRNQPQHF | TGTGCCATCAGTGAGTCTTTATTACAGGGTAGGCGCAATCAGCCCCAGCATTTT
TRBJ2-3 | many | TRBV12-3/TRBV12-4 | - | CASSFTDTQYF | TGTGCCAGCAGCTTTACAGATACGCAGTATTTT
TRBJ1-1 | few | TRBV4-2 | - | CASSQERTRTVLSEAFF | TGTGCCAGCAGCCAAGAACGGACGCGGACAGTTCTGTCTGAAGCTTTCTTT
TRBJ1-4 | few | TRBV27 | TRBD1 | CASSPSQGAATNEKLFF | TGTGCCAGCAGTCCCTCCCAGGGGGCCGCAACTAATGAAAAACTGTTTTTT
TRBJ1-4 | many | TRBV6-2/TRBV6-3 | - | CASSPADEKLFF | TGTGCCAGCAGTCCCGCGGATGAAAAACTGTTTTTT
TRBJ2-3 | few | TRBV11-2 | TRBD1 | CASSKTGDGADTQYF | TGTGCCAGCAGCAAGACAGGGGATGGGGCAGATACGCAGTATTTT
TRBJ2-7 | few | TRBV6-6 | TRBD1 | CASTRRDRAVRNYEQYF | TGTGCCAGCACCCGCCGGGACAGGGCCGTTCGGAACTACGAGCAGTACTTC
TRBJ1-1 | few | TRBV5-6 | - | CASSLEETEAFF | TGTGCCAGCAGCTTGGAGGAGACTGAAGCTTTCTTT
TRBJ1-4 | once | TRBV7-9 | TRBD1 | CASSVQGGHEKLFF | TGTGCCAGCAGCGTACAGGGGGGTCATGAAAAACTGTTTTTT
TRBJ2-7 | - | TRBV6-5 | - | CASSYSQRGSTYEQYF | TGTGCCAGCAGTTACTCCCAAAGGGGTAGCACGTACGAGCAGTACTTC
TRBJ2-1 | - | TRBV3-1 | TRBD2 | CASSQTSGGSEQFF | TGTGCCAGCAGCCAGACTAGCGGGGGGAGTGAGCAGTTCTTC
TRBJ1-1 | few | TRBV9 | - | CASSVGLGGTEAFF | TGTGCCAGCAGCGTAGGATTGGGAGGTACTGAAGCTTTCTTT
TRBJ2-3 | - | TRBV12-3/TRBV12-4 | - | CASSPRPGGTDTQYF | TGTGCCAGCAGTCCCCGTCCGGGGGGCACAGATACGCAGTATTTT
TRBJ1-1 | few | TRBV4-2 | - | CASSQVGWEAFF | TGTGCCAGCAGCCAAGTAGGCTGGGAAGCTTTCTTT
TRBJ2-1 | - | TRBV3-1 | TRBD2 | CASSRRTSGTGEQFF | TGTGCCAGCAGCCGGCGGACTAGCGGGACGGGGGAGCAGTTCTTC
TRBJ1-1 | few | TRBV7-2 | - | CASSTPGTEAFF | TGTGCCAGCAGCACCCCCGGGACCGAAGCTTTCTTT
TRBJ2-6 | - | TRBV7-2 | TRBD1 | CASSSMRGDRESGANVLTF | TGTGCCAGCAGCTCCATGAGGGGGGACAGGGAGTCTGGGGCCAACGTCCTGACTTTC
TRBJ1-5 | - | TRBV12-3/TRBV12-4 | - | CASREGRRGNQPQHF | TGTGCCAGCAGGGAGGGACGGCGCGGCAATCAGCCCCAGCATTTT
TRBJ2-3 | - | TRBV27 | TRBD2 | CASSGGAHTQYF | TGTGCCAGCAGCGGGGGGGCCCATACGCAGTATTTT
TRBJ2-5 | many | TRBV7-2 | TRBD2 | CASSSAGTQETQYF | TGTGCCAGCAGCTCAGCGGGGACCCAAGAGACCCAGTACTTC
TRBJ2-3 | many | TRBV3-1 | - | CASSQVLDTQYF | TGTGCCAGCAGCCAAGTATTAGATACGCAGTATTTT
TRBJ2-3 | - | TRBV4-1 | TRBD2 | CASSQDTGGGYTQYF | TGCGCCAGCAGCCAAGATACTGGGGGGGGTTATACGCAGTATTTT